This entry features one TCR beta chain sequence. This sample is part of a study of blood T cell repertoires in COVID-19. Profiling relied on immunoSEQ multiplex PCR, and the TCRdb table lists in-frame clones only, not all of them. The sample includes around 210,000 clones, 65% to 90% of them seen just once. Germline V gives CDR1 LGHNA, CDR2 YNFKEQ. With V trimmed by 1 base and J by 3 bases, 8 bases remained unmatched. The CDR3 extends over 16 amino acids. The V gene is TRBV4-2, the J gene TRBJ2-7, with TRBD2 identical over 8 bases. Material for sequencing was peripheral blood. This TCR was sampled from a man aged 50 or older with COVID-19, enrolled during active disease. The CDR3 here is CASSQVRAGDFYEQYF. In DNA, the CDR3 is TGTGCCAGCAGCCAAGTGCGAGCGGGGGACTTCTACGAGCAGTACTTC.